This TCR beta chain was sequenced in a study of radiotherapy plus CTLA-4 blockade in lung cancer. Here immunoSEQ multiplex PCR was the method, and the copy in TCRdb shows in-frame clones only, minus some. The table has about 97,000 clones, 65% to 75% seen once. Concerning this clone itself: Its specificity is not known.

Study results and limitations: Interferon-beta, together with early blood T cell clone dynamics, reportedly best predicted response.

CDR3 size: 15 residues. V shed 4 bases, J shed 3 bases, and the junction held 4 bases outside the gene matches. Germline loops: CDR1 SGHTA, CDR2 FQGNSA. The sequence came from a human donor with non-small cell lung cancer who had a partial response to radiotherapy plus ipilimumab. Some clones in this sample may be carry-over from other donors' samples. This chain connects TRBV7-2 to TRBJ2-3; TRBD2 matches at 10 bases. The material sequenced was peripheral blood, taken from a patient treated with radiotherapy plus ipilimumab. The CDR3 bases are TGTGCCAGCAGCTCGCTAGCGGGGGAGACAGATACGCAGTATTTT. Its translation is CASSSLAGETDTQYF.